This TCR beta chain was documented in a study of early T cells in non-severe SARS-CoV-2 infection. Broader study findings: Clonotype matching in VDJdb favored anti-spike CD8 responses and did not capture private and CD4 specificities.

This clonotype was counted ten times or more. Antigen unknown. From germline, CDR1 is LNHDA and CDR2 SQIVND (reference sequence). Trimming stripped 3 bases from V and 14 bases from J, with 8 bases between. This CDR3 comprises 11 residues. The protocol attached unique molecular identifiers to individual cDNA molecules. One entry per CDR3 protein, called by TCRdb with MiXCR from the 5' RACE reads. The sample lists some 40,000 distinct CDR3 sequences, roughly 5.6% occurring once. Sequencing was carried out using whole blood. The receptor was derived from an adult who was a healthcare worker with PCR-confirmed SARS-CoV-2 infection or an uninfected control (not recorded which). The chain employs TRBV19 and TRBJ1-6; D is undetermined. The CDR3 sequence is CASSMERSLHF. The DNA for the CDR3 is TGTGCCAGTAGTATGGAGAGGTCCCTCCACTTT.